Following are 11 T cell receptor beta chains from one sample sequenced in a study of a mutant IDH1 vaccine in newly diagnosed glioma. Stated time point: baseline, week 1 (first vaccination visit). As for treatment: pre-vaccination baseline after standard-of-care therapy. Some clones are missing from TCRdb's copy, which holds only in-frame ones; the method was immunoSEQ multiplex PCR. Of around 87,000 clones in the sample, roughly 80% were seen once. The material sequenced was PBMCs, taken from a glioma patient treated with radiotherapy, temozolomide or both. The receptors were gathered from a woman aged 50 to 65 with glioma.

The chain is built from TRBV7-2 and TRBJ2-7, with D possibly TRBD1 on 5 matching bases. This CDR3 comprises 12 residues. Germline CDR1 SGHTA, CDR2 FQGNSA. V was trimmed by 5 bases and J by 3 bases, leaving 8 bases between them. The CDR3 region has the DNA TGTGCCAGCAGCGACAGACACTACGAGCAGTACTTC. It specifies CASSDRHYEQYF.

The rearrangement uses TRBV10-3 and TRBJ2-1, with 7 bases that match TRBD1. The CDR3 has 11 residues. J lost 8 bases, V lost 9 bases, and 4 bases had no gene match. Germline assignment: CDR1 ENHRY and CDR2 SYGVKD. The CDR3 DNA reads as TGTGCCATAGACAGGGATCATGAGCAGTTCTTC. Translating gives CAIDRDHEQFF.

This chain connects TRBV5-4 to TRBJ1-4; weak D call: TRBD1 (5 bases). This CDR3 spans 14 amino acids. V lost 3 bases to trimming and J lost 4 bases, with 10 bases between them. Germline V gene lookup returns CDR1 SGHNT and CDR2 YYREEE (reference sequence). CDR3 nucleotide sequence: TGTGCCAGCAGCTCGGGACCTGATAATGAAAAACTGTTTTTT. Protein: CASSSGPDNEKLFF.

V usage is TRBV4-1 and J usage is TRBJ2-7; no clear D gene. The V and J ends lost 0 bases and 5 bases respectively, with 17 bases between them. Germline CDR1 is MGHRA and CDR2 is YSYEKL. This CDR3 contains 16 residues. DNA of the CDR3: TGCGCCAGCAGCCAAGATGAAAACTCCATCCCCAACGAGCAGTACTTC. This sequence encodes CASSQDENSIPNEQYF.

The chain combines TRBV13 with TRBJ1-6, with D unclear. CDR1 PRHDT and CDR2 FYEKMQ come from the germline V gene (reference sequence). The CDR3 runs 16 residues. V lost 5 bases, J lost 0 bases, and 11 bases lay in between. The CDR3 loop is CASSIGRSSYNSPLHF. The CDR3 nucleotides are TGTGCCAGCAGCATCGGCAGGAGCTCCTATAATTCACCCCTCCACTTT.

This clone showed up just once. The chain links TRBV14 to TRBJ1-1; D is possibly TRBD1 (6 bases). The CDR3 sequence is 17 residues long. Germline V lookup: CDR1 SGHDN, CDR2 FVKESK. V gave up 5 bases and J gave up 0 bases, with 19 bases separating them. DNA for the CDR3: TGTGCCAGCAGCTCACGGACTTTTGGGGACATGAACACTGAAGCTTTCTTT. As protein: CASSSRTFGDMNTEAFF.

The V call is TRBV7-9, the J call TRBJ1-4; D call uncertain. V was clipped by 5 bases and J by 5 bases, with 9 bases between them. This CDR3 comprises 13 residues. Germline V gene sequence: CDR1 SEHNR, CDR2 FQNEAQ (reference sequence). CDR3 protein: CASSQEPNEKLFF. The DNA for the CDR3 is TGTGCCAGCAGCCAAGAGCCAAATGAAAAACTGTTTTTT.

This chain links TRBV14 with TRBJ2-1; TRBD2 matches 14 bases. The CDR3 totals 17 residues. Germline lookup yields CDR1 SGHDN and CDR2 FVKESK. V lost 4 bases to trimming and J lost 7 bases; unmatched junction nucleotides: 9. The CDR3 spells CASSLNMGLAGVNEQFF. In DNA form, the CDR3 reads TGTGCCAGCAGCCTCAATATGGGACTAGCGGGGGTAAATGAGCAGTTCTTC.

V gene TRBV10-3 combines with J gene TRBJ1-2; 7 bases line up with TRBD1. Germline assignment: CDR1 ENHRY and CDR2 SYGVKD. The V segment lost 10 bases and the J segment 1 base; nucleotides outside the gene matches: 12. This CDR3 has 15 residues. The CDR3 sequence is CATGGPGQSNYGYTF. CDR3 sequence (DNA): TGTGCCACCGGGGGACCGGGACAGAGTAACTATGGCTACACCTTC.

J is TRBJ1-1 and V is TRBV4-1; D is possibly TRBD1 (5 bases). From germline, CDR1 is MGHRA and CDR2 YSYEKL. Trimming took off 5 bases at V and 3 bases at J, with 16 bases between the two ends. CDR3 length: 15 amino acids. CDR3 loop: CASSKGEQVHTEAFF. In nucleotides, the CDR3 is TGCGCCAGCAGCAAAGGAGAACAGGTGCACACTGAAGCTTTCTTT.

The V gene is TRBV9, the J gene TRBJ1-2; possible D gene TRBD1, 5 bases. Between the trimmed V and J ends, which lost 5 bases and 8 bases, there was a span of 10 bases. Germline CDR1 is SGDLS and CDR2 is YYNGEE. The CDR3 extends over 11 amino acids. CDR3 in amino acids: CASRQGYGYTF. CDR3 bases: TGTGCCAGCAGGCAGGGATACGGCTACACCTTC.